The source of this TCR beta chain is a study of blood T cell repertoires in COVID-19 (dated by TCRdb to the early 2020s). Regarding the study in general: Samples from collaborators originated in the United States, Italy and Spain and spanned both the acute and convalescent phases of COVID-19. The material from the prospective study consisted of cDNA or gDNA derived from T cells, B-cell-depleted T cells, or PBMCs. The dataset comprised deeply sampled blood TCRbeta repertoires from subjects exposed to, actively infected with, or recovered from COVID-19. The repertoires were made available in a free public database intended to serve as a resource for research on the immune response to SARS-CoV-2. The samples were drawn from the first 160 participants of the ongoing ImmuneRACE study and from 1,254 subjects provided by 6 global collaborators. Sample metadata almost always included a de-identified subject ID, COVID-19 status, age in years and sex. Where HLA class I and class II types were available, the types were taken from metadata supplied by the sample provider, not from assay-based typing. Study-level results and caveats: The amount of clinical and demographic metadata varied by source and participant and was provided uncurated.

In the case of this clone: No cognate antigen has been identified for it. One base away there is no much larger clone; base qualities are not given.

TCRbeta CDR3 regions were amplified from genomic DNA using the immunoSEQ Assay, a bias-controlled multiplex PCR. On the authors' methods: Within the assay, amplification of reference gene primers was used to estimate how many nucleated cells each sample contained. To quantify the absolute abundance of each unique TCRbeta CDR3 rearrangement, sequence reads were collapsed and filtered. Productive Simpson clonality was computed per sample as the square root of Simpson's diversity index over productive rearrangements. The table was pulled from immuneACCESS by TCRdb, which kept in-frame rearrangements only. Such tables lose some clones; where checked, under half of the loss comes from unresolved V genes, and the rest has no known cause. The V and J calls and clone size were taken over from that table, and D and trimming were inferred from the DNA. The sample has about 280,000 clones on record, about four fifths of them singletons. The ten top clones hold 5% of the sample.

Enrolling through a virtual design, the prospective study's participants ranged in age from about 18 to 89 years and lived across about two dozen United States geographic areas. Cohort assignment in the prospective study relied on participant-reported clinical history from a screening survey and a study questionnaire. Exposed participants had been in contact with someone with a PCR-confirmed or clinician-diagnosed COVID-19 case within 2 weeks of study entry. Each participant in the prospective study had whole blood, serum and a nasopharyngeal or oropharyngeal swab collected by mobile phlebotomists. Over a roughly 2-month period, participants in the prospective study had the option of providing additional blood draws and questionnaires. Blood samples from the prospective study were shipped frozen or at room temperature prior to DNA extraction. V loses 0 bases, J loses 2 bases, and the germline ends lie 6 bases apart. The cysteine opens and the phenylalanine closes a CDR3 of 13 amino acids. Only CDR3 DNA remains: 39 bases, in frame from the first base. CDR1 is given as SGHNT and CDR2 as YYREEE, both from the germline V gene (reference sequence).

The origin of this receptor is a man aged 40-49 years who had been exposed to COVID-19. The material sequenced was PBMCs or T cells enriched from blood (not recorded which). Recombination joined TRBV5-4 with TRBJ2-7; the best D guess is TRBD1, with 5 bases matching. The DNA sequence is TGTGCCAGCAGCTTGGCGGACACCTACGAGCAGTACTTC. This gives the protein CASSLADTYEQYF.